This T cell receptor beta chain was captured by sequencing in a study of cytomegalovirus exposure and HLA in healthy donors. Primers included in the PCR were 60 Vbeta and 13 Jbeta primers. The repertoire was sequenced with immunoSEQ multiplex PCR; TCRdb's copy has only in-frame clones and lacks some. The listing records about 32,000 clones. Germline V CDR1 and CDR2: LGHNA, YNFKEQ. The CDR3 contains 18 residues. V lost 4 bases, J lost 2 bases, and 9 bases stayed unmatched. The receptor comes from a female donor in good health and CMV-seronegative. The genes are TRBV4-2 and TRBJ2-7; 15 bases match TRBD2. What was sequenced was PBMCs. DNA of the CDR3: TGTGCCAGCAGCCGAACCGGGACTAGCGGGGGGAAAACCTACGAGCAGTACTTC. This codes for CASSRTGTSGGKTYEQYF.